These 12 T cell receptor beta chains originate from one sample sequenced in a study of regulatory T cells in long-lasting Graves disease. The time point is: persistent/refractory GD, antithyroid drugs over 5 years with positive TRAb. Isolated PBMC RNA provided the starting material for the TCR library. The TCR beta library used iRepertoire HTBI primers with Arm-PCR amplification of CDR3. Each CDR3 protein is one row after TCRdb ran MiXCR on the multiplex PCR reads. The sample has a few hundred thousand distinct CDR3 sequences; around 22% are singletons. The sample was peripheral blood mononuclear cells (PBMCs), taken when the disease was refractory, from a patient treated with antithyroid drugs. All receptors come from a female donor with Graves disease.

This clonotype was observed at least ten times. For the CDR3, the DNA is TGTGCCAGTAGAGCCCTAGCGGGAACATCCTACGAGCAGTACTTC. Its translation is CASRALAGTSYEQYF. The V call is TRBV19, the J call TRBJ2-7, with 9 bases identical to TRBD2. The germline V gene has CDR1 LNHDA and CDR2 SQIVND (reference sequence). Trimming removed 6 bases from V and 1 base from J; junction bases left unmatched: 7. The CDR3 is 15 amino acids.

This clonotype was counted a few times. The chain employs TRBV29-1 and TRBJ1-2; D gene uncertain. The length of the CDR3 is 16 residues. V was clipped by 3 bases and J by 4 bases, with 21 bases between them. The germline V gene has CDR1 SQVTM and CDR2 ANQGSEA. Here the CDR3 DNA reads TGCAGCGTTGAGGGCGTTGAGGTCCAAACTCGCTATGGCTACACCTTC. It codes for CSVEGVEVQTRYGYTF.

This clonotype was detected only a few times. The gene calls are TRBV19 and TRBJ1-5; D is possibly TRBD1 (5 bases). The V end was cut by 5 bases, the J end by 6 bases, with 20 bases between. The CDR3 runs to 16 residues. The germline V gene encodes CDR1 LNHDA and CDR2 SQIVND (reference sequence). This CDR3 reads CASSVSAGGLGQPQHF. For the CDR3, the DNA is TGTGCCAGTAGTGTATCTGCGGGGGGATTGGGTCAGCCCCAGCATTTT.

The rearrangement links TRBV7-3 to TRBJ2-4; D is uncertain. The CDR3 length is 15 residues. Trimming cost V 7 bases and J 8 bases, with 21 bases left between them. Germline CDR1 is SGHTA and CDR2 is FQGTGA. This CDR3 reads CASTSGLGSMDIQYF. The CDR3 region has the DNA TGTGCCAGCACCTCCGGGCTAGGGTCCATGGACATTCAGTACTTC.

V is TRBV9 and J is TRBJ2-7, with 15 bases fitting TRBD2. The CDR3 is 18 residues long. CDR1 and CDR2 (germline): SGDLS, YYNGEE. With 3 bases clipped from V and 4 bases from J, the junction kept 11 bases outside the gene matches. The CDR3 protein is CASSAGLAGGAETYEQYF. The CDR3 coding sequence is TGTGCCAGCAGCGCGGGACTAGCGGGAGGTGCGGAAACTTACGAGCAGTACTTC.

J is TRBJ2-4 and V is TRBV7-9; a possible D gene is TRBD1 (6 bases). V shed 0 bases and J shed 1 base, with 10 bases lying between them. This CDR3 is 16 amino acids long. In germline, CDR1 is SEHNR, CDR2 FQNEAQ (reference sequence). Here the CDR3 reads CASSLARTVAKNIQYF. The CDR3 bases are TGTGCCAGCAGCTTAGCCCGGACAGTGGCCAAAAACATTCAGTACTTC.

This clonotype was detected once. The J gene is TRBJ1-6, the V gene TRBV4-1; perhaps TRBD1 as D (5 bases). The CDR3 sequence is 14 residues long. Per the germline V gene, CDR1 is MGHRA and CDR2 is YSYEKL. V lost 4 bases and J lost 7, with 11 bases in between. The CDR3 DNA is TGCGCCAGCAGCCCGACAGTAATGAATTCACCCCTCCACTTT. The encoded protein is CASSPTVMNSPLHF.

V is TRBV5-1 and J is TRBJ1-1; 11 bases match TRBD1. The germline V gene encodes CDR1 SGHRS and CDR2 YFSETQ. CDR3 length equals 17 residues. V trimming: 4 bases; J trimming: 5 bases; junction bases outside the gene matches: 13. The CDR3 loop reads CASSSLGQGARGTEAFF. In DNA form, the CDR3 reads TGCGCCAGCAGCAGCCTAGGACAGGGGGCGCGAGGTACTGAAGCTTTCTTT.

This clonotype has a handful of counts. This sequence joins TRBV20-1 and TRBJ2-5, with D tentatively TRBD2 (6 bases). The CDR3 spans 15 residues. CDR1 DFQATT and CDR2 SNEGSKA come from the germline V gene (reference sequence). Trimming took 1 base from V and 4 from J, leaving 16 bases between them. This CDR3 reads CSARVTGRGVETQYF. Written as DNA, the CDR3 is TGCAGTGCTAGAGTAACGGGCCGCGGGGTAGAGACCCAGTACTTC.

J is TRBJ1-1 and V is TRBV7-3; D unclear. The V and J ends lost 1 base and 0 bases respectively, with 12 bases between them. The CDR3 has 16 amino acids. Germline CDR1 SGHTA, CDR2 FQGTGA. The CDR3 nucleotides are TGTGCCAGCAGCTTAAGAGGAGGCAGAGTGAACACTGAAGCTTTCTTT. This translates into CASSLRGGRVNTEAFF.

This clonotype showed up many times. The chain combines TRBV12-3 or TRBV12-4 with TRBJ1-1; D possibly corresponds to TRBD1 (6 bases). The CDR3 is 14 amino acids. Trimming removed 1 base from V and 6 bases from J, with 12 bases in between. In nucleotides, the CDR3 is TGTGCCAGCAGTTTAGGGGGGCTCCCGCCTGAAGCTTTCTTT. Residues: CASSLGGLPPEAFF.

This chain joins TRBV6-1 and TRBJ2-7; D ambiguous. The CDR3 is 14 residues long. The germline gives CDR1 MNHNS, CDR2 SASEGT. Trimming took off 6 bases at V and 4 bases at J, with 16 bases between the two ends. CDR3 sequence: CASSSTLGGYEQYF. The CDR3 DNA follows: TGTGCCAGCAGCTCAACTTTAGGTGGATACGAGCAGTACTTC.